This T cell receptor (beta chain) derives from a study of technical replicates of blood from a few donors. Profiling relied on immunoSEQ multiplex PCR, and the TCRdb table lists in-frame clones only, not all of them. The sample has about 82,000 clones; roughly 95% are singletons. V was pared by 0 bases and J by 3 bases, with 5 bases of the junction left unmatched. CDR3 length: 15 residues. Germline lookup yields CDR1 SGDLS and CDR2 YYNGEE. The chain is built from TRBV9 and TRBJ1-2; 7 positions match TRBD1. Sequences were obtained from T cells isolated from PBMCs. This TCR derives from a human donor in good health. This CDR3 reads CASSVALTGDYGYTF. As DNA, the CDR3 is TGTGCCAGCAGCGTAGCTCTTACAGGGGACTATGGCTACACCTTC.